The 27 T cell receptor beta chains in this list originate from one sample, sequenced in a study of metastatic and nonmetastatic thyroid tumors. MiXCR was used by TCRdb to re-call the PCR reads. Of roughly 48,000 clones listed, 22% are singletons. Patients underwent thyroid surgery, and none had received any treatment before it. Sequencing input: blood. These receptors came from a male donor with papillary thyroid cancer or a benign thyroid nodule (not recorded which). Some clones in this sample may be carry-over from other donors' samples.

This clone appeared once. J is TRBJ1-2 and V is TRBV20-1, with D unclear. V lost 1 base and J lost 5, with 8 bases in between. This CDR3 is 12 amino acids long. Germline loops: CDR1 DFQATT, CDR2 SNEGSKA (reference sequence). DNA for the CDR3: TGCAGTGCTAGAGTTATAAGATATGGCTACACCTTC. Its translation is CSARVIRYGYTF.

A remark on this clone: The junction does not match germline at one end; this may be a read error. This chain uses TRBV7-2 with TRBJ2-7, with D perhaps matching TRBD1 or TRBD2 (5 bases each). CDR1 is SGHTA, CDR2 FQGNSA, per germline. The CDR3 length is 15 residues. Here the CDR3 reads CASSLTAEGWYEHYF. The CDR3 DNA is TGTGCCAGCAGCTTAACGGCCGAGGGGTGGTACGAGCATTACTTC.

This clone was picked up many times. This chain links TRBV5-1 with TRBJ2-7; D not certain. The CDR3 consists of 13 residues. The V end was cut by 1 base, the J end by 0 bases, with 5 bases between. Per germline, CDR1 SGHRS and CDR2 YFSETQ. The CDR3 nucleotides are TGCGCCAGCAGCTTGACCGACTCCTACGAGCAGTACTTC. Residues: CASSLTDSYEQYF.

This chain uses TRBV6-1 with TRBJ2-3; D not resolved. The CDR3 runs to 13 residues. Germline V CDR1 and CDR2: MNHNS, SASEGT. The V end lost 6 bases, the J end lost 0 bases, and 7 bases lay between the germline ends. This chain's CDR3 is CASSGQSTDTQYF. Written as DNA, the CDR3 is TGTGCCAGCAGCGGGCAGAGCACAGATACGCAGTATTTT.

The chain has TRBV30 and TRBJ2-7; D is undetermined. CDR1 is GTSNPN, CDR2 SVGIG, per germline (reference sequence). Trimming took 3 bases from V and 0 from J, leaving 9 bases between them. CDR3 length: 13 residues. CDR3: CAWSDGPSYEQYF. The CDR3 DNA sequence: TGTGCCTGGAGCGACGGTCCCTCCTACGAGCAGTACTTC.

This clone was found many times. This chain joins TRBV10-3 and TRBJ2-5, with no clear D. V lost 3 bases to trimming and J lost 0 bases, with 2 bases between them. Germline V CDR1 and CDR2: ENHRY, SYGVKD. The CDR3 spans 12 residues. CDR3 region: CAISDNQETQYF. CDR3 DNA sequence: TGTGCCATCAGTGACAACCAAGAGACCCAGTACTTC.

This clone was picked up one time. This rearrangement joins TRBV7-6 to TRBJ2-5; the match to TRBD2 covers 14 bases. The germline V gene encodes CDR1 SGHVS and CDR2 FNYEAQ. The trim removed 0 bases at V and 5 bases at J, leaving 8 bases unmatched. The CDR3 sequence is 18 residues long. CDR3 sequence (DNA): TGTGCCAGCAGCTTAGCGGGGACTAGCGGGAGAGGGCTCGAGACCCAGTACTTC. Protein sequence: CASSLAGTSGRGLETQYF.

This clone was found a few times. This may be a read error: a much more frequent sequence differs by one nucleotide. This sample also contains other DNA sequences that code for the same CDR3. The chain employs TRBV10-3 and TRBJ2-7; no definite D call. Per the germline V gene, CDR1 is ENHRY and CDR2 is SYGVKD. V shed 3 bases and J shed 7 bases, with 19 bases lying between them. The CDR3 consists of 15 residues. Written as DNA, the CDR3 is TGTGCCATCAGTGACGCCGGTACGGTGTTAGTGGAGCAGTACTTC. The encoded protein is CAISDAGTVLVEQYF.

This clone has only a few counts. Being one base from a much bigger clone, this may be a read error. The DNA for the CDR3 is TGTGCCAGCTGGTGGGGGGGTTATTCACCCCTCCACTTT. Protein sequence: CASWWGGYSPLHF. This rearrangement joins TRBV12-3 or TRBV12-4 to TRBJ1-6, with D perhaps matching TRBD1 (5 bases). This CDR3 region has 13 residues. V lost 8 bases to trimming and J lost 8 bases, with 13 bases between them.

Remarks on this clone: This may be a read error: a much more frequent sequence differs by one nucleotide. The genes are TRBV5-4 and TRBJ2-7, with 8 bases matching TRBD2. CDR1 and CDR2 from the germline V gene are SGHNT and YYREEE (reference sequence). The CDR3 length is 14 residues. CDR3 sequence (DNA): TGTGCCAGCAGCTACTCGACTAGCGCCTACGAGCAGCACTTC. It codes for CASSYSTSAYEQHF.

This clone occurred many times. An end of the junction does not agree with germline; a read error may underlie this. Other DNA sequences in this specimen translate into the identical CDR3. This chain connects TRBV19 to TRBJ1-1; no firm D call. Germline CDR1 and CDR2: LNHDA and SQIVND (reference sequence). The CDR3 spans 14 residues. CDR3 coding DNA: TGTGCCAGTAGTATTGGACCGAAGAACACTGAGGCTTTCTTT. Its protein product is CASSIGPKNTEAFF.

This clone came up many times. This rearrangement joins TRBV7-9 to TRBJ2-2, with unresolved D. The V gene lost 5 bases and the J gene lost 6 bases, with 13 bases spanning the gap. Looked up from germline, CDR1 is SEHNR and CDR2 is FQNEAQ (reference sequence). The CDR3 contains 14 residues. CDR3 sequence reads: CASSPNQSPGELFF. As DNA, the CDR3 is TGTGCCAGCAGCCCGAACCAGAGTCCCGGGGAGCTGTTTTTT.

This clone has ten or more counts. The chain carries TRBV2 and TRBJ2-2; TRBD1 is a possible D gene (6 bases). This CDR3 has 14 amino acids. Germline lookup yields CDR1 SNHLY and CDR2 FYNNEI. Trimming left V 4 bases short and J 5 bases short, with 11 bases between. The CDR3 here is CASSATGWTGELFF. Here the CDR3 DNA reads TGTGCCAGCAGTGCGACAGGATGGACCGGGGAGCTGTTTTTT.

Details on this clone: Since a much larger clone is just one base distant, this may be a read error. In the same sample, other DNA sequences code for this CDR3. The V and J genes are TRBV6-1 and TRBJ1-5; D is possibly TRBD1 (5 bases). Looked up from germline, CDR1 is MNHNS and CDR2 is SASEGT. This CDR3 is 15 amino acids long. CDR3 nucleotides: TGTGCCACTGCCCGGGCCTCTCGGGGCAACCAGCCCAAGCATTTT. Amino acid sequence: CATARASRGNQPKHF.

This clone was observed many times. The V and J genes are TRBV6-4 and TRBJ2-2, with 7 bases lining up with TRBD2. Germline CDR1 MRHNA, CDR2 SNTAGT. Unmatched junction bases numbered 6, after V lost 2 bases and J lost 6 bases. This CDR3 has 15 amino acids. CDR3 in amino acids: CASSDGAGDSGELFF. In DNA form, the CDR3 reads TGTGCCAGCAGTGACGGGGCGGGGGACTCCGGGGAGCTGTTTTTT.

This clone was recorded many times. CDR3 amino acids: CAWSPSGGLKDTQYF. DNA for the CDR3: TGTGCCTGGAGCCCTAGCGGGGGGCTGAAAGATACGCAGTATTTT. The chain carries TRBV30 and TRBJ2-3; 11 bases match TRBD2. CDR1 GTSNPN and CDR2 SVGIG come from the germline V gene (reference sequence). The length of the CDR3 is 15 residues. Trimming at V came to 3 bases and at J to 5 bases, leaving 7 bases not matched to a gene.

This clone was counted between two and nine times. The V call is TRBV19, the J call TRBJ1-1, with D possibly matching TRBD1 (5 bases). The CDR3 extends over 14 amino acids. Germline assignment: CDR1 LNHDA and CDR2 SQIVND (reference sequence). Trimming left V 7 bases short and J 2 bases short, with 14 bases between. CDR3 nucleotide sequence: TGTGCCAGTACCCCCAGGGCTACCAACACTGAAGCTTTCTTT. Encoded protein: CASTPRATNTEAFF. The variable domain in full, with the rest retrieved from reference TRBV19 and TRBJ1-1, is DGGITQSPKYLFRKEGQNVTLSCEQNLNHDAMYWYRQDPGQGLRLIYYSQIVNDFQKGDIAEGYSVSREKKESFPLTVTSAQKNPTAFYLCASTPRATNTEAFFGQGTRLTVV.

The sample holds many counts of this clone. The chain joins TRBV5-6 to TRBJ2-1; 8 bases fit TRBD1. This CDR3 spans 15 amino acids. The trim removed 5 bases at V and 1 base at J, leaving 5 bases unmatched. Germline-derived CDR1 and CDR2 are SGHDT and YYEEEE. The CDR3 DNA follows: TGTGCCAGCAGTCCCGGGACAGGTTCCTACAATGAGCAGTTCTTC. This gives the protein CASSPGTGSYNEQFF.

This clone was observed a handful of times. The chain has TRBV2 and TRBJ2-2, with D hard to call. The CDR3 runs to 15 residues. Looked up from germline, CDR1 is SNHLY and CDR2 is FYNNEI. V gave up 4 bases and J gave up 2 bases, with 11 bases separating them. The CDR3 DNA follows: TGTGCCAGCAGTGCTGAGCCGACCAACACCGGGGAGCTGTTTTTT. Its protein is CASSAEPTNTGELFF.

This clone was detected many times. The chain uses TRBV6-5 and TRBJ1-6; D gene uncertain. The germline V gene encodes CDR1 MNHEY and CDR2 SVGAGI. V was trimmed by 2 bases and J by 8 bases, leaving 13 bases between them. The length of the CDR3 is 15 residues. The CDR3 DNA reads TGTGCCAGCAGTTACAATGGGGTAGAGGATTCACCCCTCCACTTT. Translated: CASSYNGVEDSPLHF.

This chain connects TRBV24-1 to TRBJ2-3; 8 nucleotides agree with TRBD2. The length of the CDR3 is 17 residues. The germline V gene encodes CDR1 KGHDR and CDR2 SFDVKD. Trimming removed 5 bases from V and 5 bases from J; junction bases left unmatched: 14. The CDR3 DNA reads TGTGCCACCAGTGCCGTCGTCCTAGCGGGTCGCCAAGATACGCAGTATTTT. This gives the protein CATSAVVLAGRQDTQYF.

This clone showed up many times. The chain couples TRBV5-1 to TRBJ2-3; D remains unclear. There are 14 residues in the CDR3. Germline V gene data show CDR1 as SGHRS and CDR2 as YFSETQ. V shed 3 bases and J shed 4 bases, with 12 bases lying between them. CDR3 protein: CASSSPRGSDTQYF. The CDR3 nucleotides read TGCGCCAGCAGCTCCCCCCGCGGCTCAGATACGCAGTATTTT.

In regard to this clone: Being one base from a much bigger clone, this may be a read error. The chain employs TRBV5-4 and TRBJ1-2; TRBD1 might be the D (6 bases). Per germline, CDR1 SGHNT and CDR2 YYREEE (reference sequence). The CDR3 is 16 amino acids. CDR3 loop: CASSPTGQRRNYDYTF. The CDR3 bases are TGTGCCAGCAGCCCAACCGGACAGCGCCGAAACTATGACTACACCTTC.

This clone was observed many times. The chain employs TRBV24-1 and TRBJ2-3, with 11 bases lining up with TRBD2. Trimming took 0 bases from V and 2 from J; bases not matched to a gene: 6. The germline V gene has CDR1 KGHDR and CDR2 SFDVKD. This CDR3 spans 18 amino acids. CDR3 in DNA: TGTGCCACCAGTGATTTGCATACTAGCGGGGGCCCCACAGATACGCAGTATTTT. It is translated as CATSDLHTSGGPTDTQYF.

This clone turned up a few times. The chain is built from TRBV11-2 and TRBJ2-2, with D possibly matching TRBD2 (5 bases). This CDR3 comprises 13 residues. Per germline, CDR1 SGHAT and CDR2 FQNNGV. Trimming pared 3 bases from V and 4 bases from J, leaving 6 bases between. This CDR3 reads CASSFEGTGELFF. The CDR3 DNA reads TGTGCCAGCAGCTTTGAGGGCACCGGGGAGCTGTTTTTT.

Many counts were recorded for this clone. This sequence joins TRBV15 and TRBJ2-1, with 8 bases aligning to TRBD2. The junction had 2 bases not matched to a gene; V was cut back by 1 base and J by 3 bases. The CDR3 runs to 15 residues. Germline CDR1 LNHNV, CDR2 YYDKDF (reference sequence). The CDR3 nucleotides read TGTGCCACCAGCAGAGTTAGCGGGGACTACAATGAGCAGTTCTTC. Translation gives CATSRVSGDYNEQFF.

CDR3 loop: CASSSHLPKPTGTGAYEQYF. CDR3 in DNA: TGTGCCAGCAGCTCACATCTCCCTAAACCGACCGGGACAGGGGCCTACGAGCAGTACTTC. The chain has TRBV7-1 and TRBJ2-7; 10 nucleotides align to TRBD1. TRBV7-1 is an open reading frame whose function is uncertain. The CDR3 extends over 20 amino acids. J lost 2 bases, V lost 2 bases, and 18 bases had no gene match.